This T cell receptor beta chain was recorded in a study of molecular identifiers for immune sequencing clone quantification. The germline CDR1 and CDR2 sequences are SGHDT and YYEEEE. The CDR3 covers 11 residues. V shed 4 bases and J shed 6 bases, with 8 bases lying between them. Only a few counts were recorded for this clonotype. Its target is unknown. Notes on the study in general: Barcode sharing among identical TCR molecules could make large clones appear smaller. Clones that had above 20 RNA copies took up over 97% of effector molecules but under 1% in naive cells.

The sorting of naive CD8 T cells used the CD8+CD4-CCR7+CD45RA+ phenotype. Listed TCR primers and previously described methods were used for bulk TCR libraries. One entry per CDR3 protein results from TCRdb running MiXCR on the PCR reads. The sample consists of 400,000 to 600,000 distinct CDR3 sequences, roughly 25% of them appearing once. This TCR came from a human donor in good health. Some libraries in this study had Jurkat cell RNA spiked in. The chain couples TRBV5-6 to TRBJ2-7; D ambiguous. Material: naive CD8+ T cells from blood, with Jurkat cell RNA spiked in. Subset reported: FACS-sorted CD8+CD4-CCR7+CD45RA+ naive T cells. In DNA, the CDR3 is TGTGCCAGCAGCCTTCGCTCCGAGCAGTACTTC. Translation: CASSLRSEQYF.